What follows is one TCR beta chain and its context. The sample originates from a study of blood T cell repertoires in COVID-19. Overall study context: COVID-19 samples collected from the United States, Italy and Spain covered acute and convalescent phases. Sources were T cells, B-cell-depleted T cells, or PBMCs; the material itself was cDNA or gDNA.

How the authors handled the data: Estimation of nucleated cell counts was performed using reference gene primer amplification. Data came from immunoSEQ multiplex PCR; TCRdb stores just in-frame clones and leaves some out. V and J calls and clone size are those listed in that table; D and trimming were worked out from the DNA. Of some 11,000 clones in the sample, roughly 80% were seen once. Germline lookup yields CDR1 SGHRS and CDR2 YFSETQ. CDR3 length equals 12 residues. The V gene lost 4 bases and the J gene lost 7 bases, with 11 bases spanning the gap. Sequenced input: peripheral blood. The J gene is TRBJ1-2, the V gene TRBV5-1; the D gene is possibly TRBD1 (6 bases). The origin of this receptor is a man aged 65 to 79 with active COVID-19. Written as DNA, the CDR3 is TGCGCCAGCAGCCTAGGACAGACTGGCTACACCTTC. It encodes CASSLGQTGYTF.